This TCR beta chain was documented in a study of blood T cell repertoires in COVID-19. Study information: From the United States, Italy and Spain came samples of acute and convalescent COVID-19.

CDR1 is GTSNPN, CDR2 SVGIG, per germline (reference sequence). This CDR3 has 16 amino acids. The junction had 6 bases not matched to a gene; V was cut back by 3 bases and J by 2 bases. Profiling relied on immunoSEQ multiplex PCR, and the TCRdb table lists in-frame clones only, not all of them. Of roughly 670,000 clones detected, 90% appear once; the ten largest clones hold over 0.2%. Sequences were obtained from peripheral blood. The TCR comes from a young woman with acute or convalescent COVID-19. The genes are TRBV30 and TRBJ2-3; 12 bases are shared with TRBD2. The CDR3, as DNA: TGTGCCTGGAGCTTTCTAGCGGGGGGGGACACAGATACGCAGTATTTT. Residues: CAWSFLAGGDTDTQYF.